These 24 T cell receptor beta chains were all obtained from the same sample, sequenced in a study of T cell responses to AZD1222 COVID-19 vaccine. Profiling relied on immunoSEQ multiplex PCR, and the TCRdb table lists in-frame clones only, not all of them. The sample yields 110,000 to 150,000 clones, around nine tenths seen once. The material sequenced was peripheral blood, taken on day 0 of AZD1222 vaccination. The source of these receptors is an adult in good health.

The chain joins TRBV7-8 to TRBJ1-2, with 10 bases fitting TRBD1. With 1 base clipped from V and 1 base from J, the junction kept 0 bases outside the gene matches. The CDR3 is made up of 15 amino acids. CDR1 is SGHVS and CDR2 is FQNEAQ in the germline V gene. The CDR3 protein is CASSLGTGGNYGYTF. The CDR3, as DNA: TGTGCCAGCAGCTTAGGGACAGGGGGTAACTATGGCTACACCTTC.

The chain has TRBV3-1 (or the pseudogene TRBV3-2) and TRBJ1-3; D remains unclear. V was trimmed by 0 bases and J by 2 bases, leaving 17 bases between them. This CDR3 contains 18 residues. In germline, CDR1 is LGHDT, CDR2 YNNKEL (reference sequence). The DNA of the CDR3 is TGTGCCAGCAGCCAAGATCCCCCCCATCCACCCCCTGGAAACACCATATATTTT. Protein product: CASSQDPPHPPPGNTIYF.

V usage is TRBV10-3 and J usage is TRBJ1-1; TRBD1 is a possible D gene (5 bases). The germline gives CDR1 ENHRY, CDR2 SYGVKD. The CDR3 has 14 residues. V was cut by 10 bases and J by 1 base, with 16 bases left in between. The CDR3 loop reads CATRVGRTNTEAFF. CDR3 coding DNA: TGTGCCACCCGAGTGGGGCGGACGAACACTGAAGCTTTCTTT.

V usage is TRBV13 and J usage is TRBJ2-1; 8 nucleotides agree with TRBD1. Germline trimming cut 5 bases from V and 4 bases from J; bases unmatched to any gene: 7. Germline CDR1 is PRHDT and CDR2 is FYEKMQ (reference sequence). This CDR3 contains 15 residues. As DNA, the CDR3 is TGTGCCAGCAGCCAAAACAGGGGGATTTACAATGAGCAGTTCTTC. Amino acid sequence: CASSQNRGIYNEQFF.

This chain joins TRBV25-1 and TRBJ1-1; D is undetermined. Germline V gene sequence: CDR1 MGHDK, CDR2 SYGVNS. V dropped 0 bases and J dropped 6 bases, with 11 bases sitting between them. The CDR3 extends over 14 amino acids. The CDR3 DNA reads as TGTGCCAGCAGTGAATACGCGGGGAATGCTGAAGCTTTCTTT. This gives the protein CASSEYAGNAEAFF.

V is TRBV19 and J is TRBJ2-3, with TRBD2 identical over 8 bases. This CDR3 region has 15 residues. Unmatched junction bases numbered 9, after V lost 4 bases and J lost 6 bases. The V gene's germline CDR1 is LNHDA and CDR2 SQIVND (reference sequence). CDR3 DNA sequence: TGTGCCAGTAGTACGGGGGGGCGGGGCATGGATACGCAGTATTTT. This codes for CASSTGGRGMDTQYF.

The J gene is TRBJ2-7, the V gene TRBV19; D is undetermined. The ends were cut back, 9 bases at V and 0 bases at J, with 9 bases in the middle. Per the germline V gene, CDR1 is LNHDA and CDR2 is SQIVND (reference sequence). The CDR3 consists of 12 residues. CDR3: CASASYSYEQYF. DNA of the CDR3: TGTGCCAGCGCAAGCTACTCCTACGAGCAGTACTTC. Complete variable domain (other parts from reference TRBV19 and TRBJ2-7): DGGITQSPKYLFRKEGQNVTLSCEQNLNHDAMYWYRQDPGQGLRLIYYSQIVNDFQKGDIAEGYSVSREKKESFPLTVTSAQKNPTAFYLCASASYSYEQYFGPGTRLTVT.

In this sample, this clone turned up once. The chain joins TRBV4-2 to TRBJ2-7; 10 bases are a match to TRBD2. CDR3 length equals 18 residues. V dropped 0 bases and J dropped 5; count of bases not matched to a gene: 13. Germline-derived CDR1 and CDR2 are LGHNA and YNFKEQ. The CDR3 DNA reads TGTGCCAGCAGCCAAGATCGAGGGGTACTAGCGGGATCCAACGAGCAGTACTTC. It yields the protein CASSQDRGVLAGSNEQYF.

The genes are TRBV30 and TRBJ2-7; unclear D gene. The CDR3 extends over 14 amino acids. The germline V and J ends were trimmed by 0 bases and 6 bases, with 15 bases remaining between them. Germline values: CDR1 GTSNPN, CDR2 SVGIG (reference sequence). The CDR3, as DNA: TGTGCCTGGAGTGTAGCCAGTCACCGCTCCGAGCAGTACTTC. This codes for CAWSVASHRSEQYF.

V usage is TRBV9 and J usage is TRBJ1-2, with no clear D. CDR1 is SGDLS, CDR2 YYNGEE, per germline. Trimming shortened V by 0 bases and J by 2 bases, and 5 bases separated the two germline ends. This CDR3 region has 13 residues. The CDR3 DNA sequence: TGTGCCAGCAGCGTAGAGGAGAACTATGGCTACACCTTC. Translated: CASSVEENYGYTF. Drawing the rest from reference TRBV9 and TRBJ1-2, the complete variable domain is DSGVTQTPKHLITATGQRVTLRCSPRSGDLSVYWYQQSLDQGLQFLIQYYNGEERAKGNILERFSAQQFPDLHSELNLSSLELGDSALYFCASSVEENYGYTFGSGTRLTVV.

CDR3 residues: CASSEGGGSSPLHF. CDR3 sequence (DNA): TGTGCCAGCAGTGAGGGAGGGGGCAGTTCACCCCTCCACTTT. The V and J genes are TRBV2 and TRBJ1-6; 7 nucleotides match TRBD1. The CDR3 covers 14 residues. Germline V gene sequence: CDR1 SNHLY, CDR2 FYNNEI. J was trimmed by 9 bases and V by 3 bases; bases with no gene match: 5.

This clone was seen just once. This chain joins TRBV7-2 and TRBJ2-1; D remains unclear. Germline CDR1 is SGHTA and CDR2 is FQGNSA. The V and J ends lost 1 base and 2 bases respectively, with 3 bases between them. The CDR3 loop spans 13 amino acids. The DNA for the CDR3 is TGTGCCAGCAGCTTAGGGACCTACAATGAGCAGTTCTTC. Its protein is CASSLGTYNEQFF.

This sequence joins TRBV6-5 and TRBJ1-6, with 10 bases aligning to TRBD1. The CDR3 spans 15 residues. Unmatched junction bases numbered 6, after V lost 6 bases and J lost 7 bases. CDR1 MNHEY and CDR2 SVGAGI come from the germline V gene. The CDR3 bases are TGTGCCAGCAGGGAGCCGGGACAGGGGAATTCACCCCTCCACTTT. Its protein product is CASREPGQGNSPLHF.

The chain is built from TRBV6-5 and TRBJ2-1; TRBD1 aligns across 10 bases. J gave up 6 bases and V 2 bases, and 7 bases lay outside the gene matches. This CDR3 is 16 amino acids long. The germline CDR1 and CDR2 sequences are MNHEY and SVGAGI. The DNA of the CDR3 is TGTGCCAGCAGTTACCGCGGCGGACAGGGGGTCAATGAGCAGTTCTTC. Translation: CASSYRGGQGVNEQFF.

The chain uses TRBV28 and TRBJ1-2; possible D gene TRBD1, 6 bases. The CDR3 contains 15 residues. Germline V lookup: CDR1 MDHEN, CDR2 SYDVKM. V lost 6 bases to trimming and J lost 2 bases, with 16 bases between them. CDR3 amino acids: CASSRSDRRNYGYTF. In DNA, the CDR3 is TGTGCCAGCAGCCGAAGCGACAGGAGAAACTATGGCTACACCTTC.

The CDR3 DNA follows: TGTGCCAGCAGTCGGTCCGGTACCGCTGGAAACACCATATATTTT. It translates to CASSRSGTAGNTIYF. J is TRBJ1-3 and V is TRBV6-5; D remains unclear. CDR3 length: 15 residues. V lost 5 bases and J 2 bases, leaving 13 bases between the germline ends. Germline CDR1 is MNHEY and CDR2 is SVGAGI.

J is TRBJ2-6 and V is TRBV5-1, with a possible D match to TRBD1 (5 bases). The CDR3 is made up of 13 amino acids. Trimming left V 3 bases short and J 10 bases short, with 11 bases between. Germline V gene lookup returns CDR1 SGHRS and CDR2 YFSETQ. The CDR3 sequence is CASSSDILNVLTF. CDR3 coding DNA: TGCGCCAGCAGCTCGGACATTTTGAACGTCCTGACTTTC.

The chain carries TRBV27 and TRBJ1-5; the D is unclear. Looked up from germline, CDR1 is MNHEY and CDR2 is SMNVEV (reference sequence). The CDR3 is 15 residues long. Trimming cost V 6 bases and J 3 bases, with 15 bases left between them. The CDR3 protein is CASSPKGLINQPQHF. CDR3 nucleotides: TGTGCCAGCAGCCCGAAGGGTTTGATCAATCAGCCCCAGCATTTT.

The CDR3 spells CASSQEGAVYGYTF. The DNA of the CDR3 is TGTGCCAGCAGCCAAGAGGGGGCCGTCTATGGCTACACCTTC. The chain links TRBV3-1 (or the pseudogene TRBV3-2) to TRBJ1-2, with a weak D call TRBD1 (6 bases). The CDR3 is made up of 14 amino acids. The V and J ends lost 0 bases and 4 bases respectively, with 9 bases between them. Germline values: CDR1 LGHDT, CDR2 YNNKEL (reference sequence).

The rearrangement uses TRBV11-2 and TRBJ2-2; D might be TRBD1 or TRBD2, each matching 5 bases. CDR1 SGHAT and CDR2 FQNNGV come from the germline V gene. This CDR3 has 14 amino acids. Trimming stripped 3 bases from V and 7 bases from J, with 12 bases between. The CDR3 coding sequence is TGTGCCAGCAGCTTCGACAGACGGGGCGGGGAGCTGTTTTTT. It is translated as CASSFDRRGGELFF.

V usage is TRBV7-2 and J usage is TRBJ2-3; 10 nucleotides line up with TRBD2. CDR3 length: 16 amino acids. Trimming at V came to 6 bases and at J to 5 bases, leaving 11 bases not matched to a gene. The germline CDR1 and CDR2 sequences are SGHTA and FQGNSA. Here the CDR3 reads CASRAQLAGNQDTQYF. In nucleotides, the CDR3 is TGTGCCAGCAGAGCCCAACTAGCGGGAAATCAAGATACGCAGTATTTT.

The V gene is TRBV12-3 or TRBV12-4, the J gene TRBJ2-7, with D possibly matching TRBD1 (5 bases). The CDR3 has 13 amino acids. V was clipped by 8 bases and J by 5 bases, with 16 bases between them. The CDR3 DNA reads as TGTGCCAGCCAGGGTAATAATCTCCACGAGCAGTACTTC. It encodes CASQGNNLHEQYF.

The rearrangement joins TRBV27 to TRBJ1-6; TRBD1 matches at 7 bases. Germline V gene sequence: CDR1 MNHEY, CDR2 SMNVEV (reference sequence). This CDR3 comprises 13 residues. Trimming removed 0 bases from V and 11 bases from J; junction bases left unmatched: 1. The CDR3 spells CASSLSTGAPLHF. The CDR3 nucleotides read TGTGCCAGCAGTTTATCTACAGGGGCACCCCTCCACTTT.

V usage is TRBV10-3 and J usage is TRBJ2-3; 7 bases agree with TRBD1. The CDR3 consists of 14 residues. Germline V gene data show CDR1 as ENHRY and CDR2 as SYGVKD. J lost 5 bases, V lost 4 bases, and 6 bases had no gene match. The CDR3 region has the DNA TGTGCCATCAGTGTGGACAGGAGGAGAGATACGCAGTATTTT. This translates into CAISVDRRRDTQYF.